This T cell receptor (beta chain) was documented in a study of T-cell memory formation after mild COVID-19. Study at large: Across donors, TCR clusters were largely donor specific. General observations from the study: Later expanders leaned toward CD4+, whereas clones contracting from day 15 to 85 were balanced CD4/CD8.

The germline gives CDR1 LNHNV, CDR2 YYDKDF (reference sequence). V lost 5 bases and J 0 bases, leaving 17 bases between the germline ends. The CDR3 is 17 residues long. One entry per CDR3 protein, called by TCRdb with MiXCR from the 5' RACE reads. The sample records 110,000 to 150,000 distinct CDR3 sequences, under 30% being singletons. Comments on this clonotype: As yet, its antigen is unknown.

The clonotype originates from an adult woman who had mild COVID-19 (a few samples of this study predate the infection). Cell type and time point are not known. The chain links TRBV15 to TRBJ2-1; D perhaps matches TRBD2 (6 bases). The sample taken for sequencing was PBMCs or a T cell subset sorted from them (not recorded which). CDR3 in DNA: TGTGCCACCAGCTTCAGCTCACAACTAGCCTCCTACAATGAGCAGTTCTTC. Protein sequence: CATSFSSQLASYNEQFF.